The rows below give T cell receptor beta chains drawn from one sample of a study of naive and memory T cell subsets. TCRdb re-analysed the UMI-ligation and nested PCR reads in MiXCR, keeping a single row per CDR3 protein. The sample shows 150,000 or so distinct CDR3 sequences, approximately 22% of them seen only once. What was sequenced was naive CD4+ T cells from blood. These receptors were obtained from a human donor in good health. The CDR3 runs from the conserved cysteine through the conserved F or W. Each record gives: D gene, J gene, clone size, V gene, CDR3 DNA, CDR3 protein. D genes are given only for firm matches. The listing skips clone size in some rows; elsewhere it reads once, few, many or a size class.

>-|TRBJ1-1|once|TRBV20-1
TGCAGTGCAAAGACCCCGGCGGGAACTGAAGCTTTCTTT
CSAKTPAGTEAFF
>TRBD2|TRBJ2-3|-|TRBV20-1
TGCAGTGCTAGGTCGTGGGGGACTAGCGGCCGGGGGGCCACAGATACGCAGTATTTT
CSARSWGTSGRGATDTQYF
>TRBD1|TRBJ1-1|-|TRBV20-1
TGCAGTCGAGCAGGGGGCCCTGAAGCTTTCTTT
CSRAGGPEAFF
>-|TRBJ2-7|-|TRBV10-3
TGTGCCATCGGTTGGCTTGGGAAACAGTACTTC
CAIGWLGKQYF
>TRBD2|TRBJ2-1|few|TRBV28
TGTGCCAGCAGGATCGGGAGGGTTGGTAATGAGCAGTTCTTC
CASRIGRVGNEQFF
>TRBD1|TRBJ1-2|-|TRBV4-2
TGTGCCAGCAGCCGCTCCGGGACAGGGTCCGGCTACACCTTC
CASSRSGTGSGYTF
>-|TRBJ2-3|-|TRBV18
TGTGCCAGCTCACAGATAGAGGCCCTGTACACAGATACGCAGTATTTT
CASSQIEALYTDTQYF
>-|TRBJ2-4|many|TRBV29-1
TGCAGCGTTGGGGGACTAGCCAAAAACATTCAGTACTTC
CSVGGLAKNIQYF
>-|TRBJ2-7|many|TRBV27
TGTGCCAGCAGCCCCAGGACAGCCAGAAAGCAGTACTTC
CASSPRTARKQYF
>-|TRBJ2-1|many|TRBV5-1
TGCGCCAGCAGCTTGCCCGGAGGTGAGCAGTTCTTC
CASSLPGGEQFF
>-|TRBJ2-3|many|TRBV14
TGTGCCAGCAGCCCCAGCCTAGCGACAGATACGCAGTATTTT
CASSPSLATDTQYF
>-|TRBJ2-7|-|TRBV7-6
TGTGCCAGCAGCACCGGGAGTGCGTTCGAGCAGTACTTC
CASSTGSAFEQYF
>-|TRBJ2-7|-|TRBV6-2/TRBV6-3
TGTGCCAGCAAGCTAGGACAGTCAAGCTCCTACGAGCAGTACTTC
CASKLGQSSSYEQYF
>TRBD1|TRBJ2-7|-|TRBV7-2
TGTGCCAGCAGCCCGGACAGGATCTACGAGCAGTACTTC
CASSPDRIYEQYF
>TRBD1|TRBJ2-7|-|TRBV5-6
TGTGCCAGCAGCTTGGCCGTGAGTTGGACAGGGGGCCACGAGCAGTACTTC
CASSLAVSWTGGHEQYF
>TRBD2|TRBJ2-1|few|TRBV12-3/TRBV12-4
TGTGCCAGCACCCCGGGACTAGAGCCCCCCAAACAGTTCTTC
CASTPGLEPPKQFF
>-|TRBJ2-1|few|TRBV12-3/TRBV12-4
TGTGCCAGCAGTTTCCGGACGGTATGGGAGCAGTTCTTC
CASSFRTVWEQFF
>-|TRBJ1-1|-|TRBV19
TGTGCCAGTAGTATAGTAGGGACCAGGGGTAACGCTTTCTTT
CASSIVGTRGNAFF
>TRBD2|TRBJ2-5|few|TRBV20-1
TGCAGTGCCGAAGAGCGGGGCCAAGAGACCCAGTACTTC
CSAEERGQETQYF
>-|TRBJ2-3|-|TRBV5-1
TGCGCCAGCAGTATCGGACGGTCTACTACCACAGATACGCAGTATTTT
CASSIGRSTTTDTQYF
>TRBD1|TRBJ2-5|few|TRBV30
TGTGCCTGGACCCGACAGGGCGGGGAGACCCAGTACTTC
CAWTRQGGETQYF
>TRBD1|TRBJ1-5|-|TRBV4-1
TGCGCCAGCAGCCAAAATGGGGACAGGGGCAATCAGCCCCAGCATTTT
CASSQNGDRGNQPQHF
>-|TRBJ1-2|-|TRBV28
TGTGCCAGCAGAGATACCAGGGAGTCTAACTATGGCTACACCTTC
CASRDTRESNYGYTF
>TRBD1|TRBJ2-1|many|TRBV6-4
TGTGCCAGCAGTGACTCCCAGACAGGGGCGGACGAGCAGTTCTTC
CASSDSQTGADEQFF
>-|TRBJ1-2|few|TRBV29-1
TGCAGCGTTGACAGTAACTATGGCTACACCTTC
CSVDSNYGYTF
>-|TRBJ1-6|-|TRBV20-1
TGCAGTGCTAGAGACCTTGCCCGAAGTGGAGCACGGAACTCACCCCTCCACTTT
CSARDLARSGARNSPLHF
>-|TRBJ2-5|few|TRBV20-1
TGCAGTGCTAGTAGACAGGCGCTATCCCAAGAGACCCAGTACTTC
CSASRQALSQETQYF
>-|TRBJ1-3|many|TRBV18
TGTGCCAGCTCACCATTAGGGACGGATGGAAACACCATATATTTT
CASSPLGTDGNTIYF
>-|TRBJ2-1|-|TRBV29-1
TGCAGCGTTACAGGGCGCTACAATGAGCAGTTCTTC
CSVTGRYNEQFF
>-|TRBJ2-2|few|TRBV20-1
TGCAGTGCCGACAGAACGAACACCGGGGAGCTGTTTTTT
CSADRTNTGELFF
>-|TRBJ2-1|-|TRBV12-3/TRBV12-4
TGTGCCAGCAGTTTCCCTGAGCAGTTCTTC
CASSFPEQFF
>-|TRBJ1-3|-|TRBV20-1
TGCAGTGCTAGGTGGACTGGAAACACCATATATTTT
CSARWTGNTIYF
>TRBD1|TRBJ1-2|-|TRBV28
TGTGCCAGCAGACGGACAGGGGTGTCCGGCTACACCTTC
CASRRTGVSGYTF